This T cell receptor beta chain emerged from a study of T cell changes during pregnancy in multiple sclerosis. The protocol was immunoSEQ multiplex PCR, while the TCRdb copy is restricted to in-frame clones and leaves out a portion. The table lists under 90,000 clones, about 94% of them singletons. The sequence was collected from a female donor in good health, enrolled as a control in a pregnancy study. The material sequenced was peripheral blood, taken in the second trimester of pregnancy.

CDR3 loop: CASSITGGNQPQHF. Written as DNA, the CDR3 is TGTGCCAGCAGTATAACAGGGGGCAATCAGCCCCAGCATTTT. This chain links TRBV27 with TRBJ1-5; TRBD1 agrees at 7 bases. This CDR3 is built from 14 residues. Trimming removed 5 bases from V and 2 bases from J; junction bases left unmatched: 3. The germline V gene has CDR1 MNHEY and CDR2 SMNVEV (reference sequence).